These 23 T cell receptor beta chains were all obtained from the same sample, sequenced in a study of Graves' ophthalmopathy and Graves' hyperthyroidism (dated by TCRdb to between 2018 and 2020). Sequencing used an Illumina HiSeq 2000. TCR beta CDR3 regions were amplified from RNA transcripts for repertoire sequencing. A first-round RT-PCR used HTBI primers with the Qiagen OneStep RT-PCR kit, followed by a second-round multiplex PCR, size selection and purification. TCRdb reprocessing: public reads trimmed at Q25 with fastp, clones called with MiXCR, in-frame beta chains kept. Records with the same CDR3 protein are collapsed into one entry carrying the most frequent genes and DNA. The sample table contains some 160,000 distinct CDR3 sequences; only one count was recorded for around two fifths of them. The ten largest clones add up to 8% to 9% of the sample. The sequenced sample consisted of peripheral blood. Every receptor here comes from a man younger than 40 with Graves' ophthalmopathy. Donor details come from another sample of the same person, matched by shared clones.

The V and J genes are TRBV28 and TRBJ1-1, with D hard to call. This CDR3 contains 19 residues. The germline V and J ends were trimmed by 1 base and 1 base, with 22 bases remaining between them. The germline gives CDR1 MDHEN, CDR2 SYDVKM. DNA of the CDR3: TGTGCCAGCAGTTTATCTCGGCGGCTTGGACGGATTAAGAACACTGAAGCTTTCTTT. Amino acids: CASSLSRRLGRIKNTEAFF. Drawing the rest from reference TRBV28 and TRBJ1-1, the complete variable domain is DVKVTQSSRYLVKRTGEKVFLECVQDMDHENMFWYRQDPGLGLRLIYFSYDVKMKEKGDIPEGYSVSREKKERFSLILESASTNQTSMYLCASSLSRRLGRIKNTEAFFGQGTRLTVV.

J is TRBJ1-1 and V is TRBV28; 8 bases line up with TRBD1. J lost 3 bases, V lost 4 bases, and 16 bases had no gene match. The germline V gene encodes CDR1 MDHEN and CDR2 SYDVKM. The CDR3 loop spans 18 amino acids. The CDR3 loop is CASSSQIRTGRGDTEAFF. The CDR3 DNA follows: TGTGCCAGCAGTTCACAAATCCGGACAGGGCGAGGGGACACTGAAGCTTTCTTT.

This clonotype was counted ten times or more. The V call is TRBV12-3 or TRBV12-4, the J call TRBJ2-7, with D uncertain. The CDR3 is 11 residues long. V was pared by 4 bases and J by 4 bases, with 5 bases between. The CDR3 DNA follows: TGTGCCAGCAGTTACAATTACGAGCAGTACTTC. It encodes CASSYNYEQYF.

At least ten counts were recorded for this clonotype. The V and J genes are TRBV28 and TRBJ2-5; 11 bases are a match to TRBD2. The CDR3 is 21 residues long. The V gene end was trimmed by 3 bases and the J gene end by 5 bases; junction bases not matched to a gene: 23. Germline CDR1 reads MDHEN; CDR2 reads SYDVKM. Here the CDR3 reads CASSFPPWGSGRAVGLETQYF. DNA of the CDR3: TGTGCCAGCAGTTTTCCCCCCTGGGGTAGCGGGAGGGCCGTCGGCTTGGAGACCCAGTACTTC.

This clonotype was observed many times. J is TRBJ2-2 and V is TRBV5-1, with 9 positions matching TRBD2. V lost 0 bases and J lost 0; bases outside the gene matches: 3. The CDR3 runs 17 residues. Germline loops: CDR1 SGHRS, CDR2 YFSETQ. The DNA of the CDR3 is TGCGCCAGCAGCTTGGGACTAGCGGCCGCGAACACCGGGGAGCTGTTTTTT. This sequence encodes CASSLGLAAANTGELFF.

This chain uses TRBV20-1 with TRBJ2-5; D uncertain. The CDR3 covers 11 residues. In germline, CDR1 is DFQATT, CDR2 SNEGSKA (reference sequence). V lost 3 bases, J lost 4 bases, and 6 bases lay in between. CDR3 nucleotides: TGCAGTGCTAGCCCCTTAGAGACCCAGTACTTC. It encodes CSASPLETQYF.

V usage is TRBV9 and J usage is TRBJ2-5, with TRBD1 as a possible D gene (5 bases). The CDR3 has 14 amino acids. Trimming shortened V by 4 bases and J by 1 base, and 11 bases separated the two germline ends. Per the germline V gene, CDR1 is SGDLS and CDR2 is YYNGEE. The CDR3 is CASSPGWSQETQYF. In DNA form, the CDR3 reads TGTGCCAGCAGCCCAGGGTGGTCCCAAGAGACCCAGTACTTC. Looking up the rest from reference TRBV9 and TRBJ2-5 gives the full variable domain: DSGVTQTPKHLITATGQRVTLRCSPRSGDLSVYWYQQSLDQGLQFLIQYYNGEERAKGNILERFSAQQFPDLHSELNLSSLELGDSALYFCASSPGWSQETQYFGPGTRLLVL.

This chain connects TRBV6-5 to TRBJ2-4; the D is unclear. V dropped 0 bases and J dropped 5 bases, with 5 bases sitting between them. Germline CDR1 MNHEY, CDR2 SVGAGI. The CDR3 length is 13 residues. CDR3 residues: CASSYSTQNIQYF. DNA for the CDR3: TGTGCCAGCAGTTACTCTACCCAAAACATTCAGTACTTC.

This clonotype was seen at least ten times. The chain is built from TRBV2 and TRBJ1-5; no clear D gene. With 7 bases removed from V and 0 bases from J, the gap between germline ends came to 7 bases. CDR1 is SNHLY and CDR2 is FYNNEI in the germline V gene. This CDR3 contains 13 residues. CDR3 in amino acids: CASTSYSNQPQHF. The CDR3 nucleotides are TGTGCCAGCACTAGTTATAGCAATCAGCCCCAGCATTTT.

The V and J genes are TRBV27 and TRBJ1-5; 7 nucleotides align to TRBD1. V shed 5 bases and J 0 bases; nucleotides not matched to a gene: 10. Looked up from germline, CDR1 is MNHEY and CDR2 is SMNVEV (reference sequence). The CDR3 covers 17 residues. The CDR3 bases are TGTGCCAGCAGTGTTTGGACAGGCGATCTTAGCAATCAGCCCCAGCATTTT. Encoded protein: CASSVWTGDLSNQPQHF.

This clonotype was picked up many times. This chain connects TRBV6-6 to TRBJ2-2; no clear D. Trimming shortened V by 4 bases and J by 1 base, and 4 bases separated the two germline ends. The CDR3 runs to 13 residues. Looked up from germline, CDR1 is MNHNY and CDR2 is SVGAGI (reference sequence). The CDR3: CASSFENTGELFF. The CDR3 DNA is TGTGCCAGCAGTTTCGAGAACACCGGGGAGCTGTTTTTT.

This clonotype occurred a few times. The V gene is TRBV28, the J gene TRBJ2-7; 10 nucleotides align to TRBD2. After removal of 8 bases from V and 5 bases from J, the junction contained 6 bases not matched to a gene. This CDR3 is 13 amino acids long. In germline, CDR1 is MDHEN, CDR2 SYDVKM. CDR3 in DNA: TGTGCCAGCCGGACTAGCGGTCTGAACGAGCAGTACTTC. This translates into CASRTSGLNEQYF.

This clonotype was seen repeatedly, ten times or more. This sequence joins TRBV6-2 or TRBV6-3 and TRBJ2-5; 9 bases fit TRBD2. This CDR3 has 14 residues. With 10 bases clipped from V and 4 bases from J, the junction kept 10 bases outside the gene matches. Germline loops: CDR1 MNHEY, CDR2 SVGEGT. The CDR3 nucleotides are TGTGCCACCCGAACCGGCGGGAGGGGAGAGACCCAGTACTTC. Encoded protein: CATRTGGRGETQYF.

The chain uses TRBV28 and TRBJ1-1, with unresolved D. The CDR3 runs 14 residues. The germline V gene encodes CDR1 MDHEN and CDR2 SYDVKM. With 2 bases removed from V and 1 base from J, the gap between germline ends came to 8 bases. CDR3 DNA: TGTGCCAGCAGTTTAGCTGGCGCGAACACTGAAGCTTTCTTT. Its translation is CASSLAGANTEAFF.

This clonotype was seen at least ten times. The genes are TRBV6-5 and TRBJ2-2, with D possibly being TRBD1 (5 bases). Germline-derived CDR1 and CDR2 are MNHEY and SVGAGI. CDR3 length equals 16 residues. Trimming shortened V by 0 bases and J by 0 bases, and 8 bases separated the two germline ends. This chain's CDR3 is CASSYSPGSNTGELFF. CDR3 nucleotides: TGTGCCAGCAGTTACTCCCCAGGGTCGAACACCGGGGAGCTGTTTTTT.

The V call is TRBV12-3 or TRBV12-4, the J call TRBJ2-7, with TRBD2 matching over 7 bases. The CDR3 length is 15 residues. J lost 3 bases, V lost 6 bases, and 11 bases had no gene match. The CDR3 here is CASRLGTNLDYEQYF. The CDR3, as DNA: TGTGCCAGCAGACTTGGGACTAACTTAGACTACGAGCAGTACTTC.

DNA of the CDR3: TGCGCCAGCAGCTTCGGGATGTCCTCCTACGAGCAGTACTTC. This sequence encodes CASSFGMSSYEQYF. The chain joins TRBV5-1 to TRBJ2-7; TRBD2 might be the D (5 bases). V gave up 2 bases and J gave up 0 bases, with 9 bases separating them. The CDR3 is 14 residues long. Germline lookup yields CDR1 SGHRS and CDR2 YFSETQ.

This rearrangement joins TRBV6-1 to TRBJ2-6, with 9 bases that match TRBD1. The length of the CDR3 is 18 residues. Germline V lookup: CDR1 MNHNS, CDR2 SASEGT. With 4 bases clipped from V and 0 bases from J, the junction kept 7 bases outside the gene matches. As DNA, the CDR3 is TGTGCCAGCAGTGTGGGACAGGGCGACGGCTCTGGGGCCAACGTCCTGACTTTC. Translation gives CASSVGQGDGSGANVLTF.

The genes are TRBV6-1 and TRBJ2-7, with D perhaps given as TRBD1 or TRBD2 (5 bases each). The CDR3 loop spans 13 amino acids. Germline V gene sequence: CDR1 MNHNS, CDR2 SASEGT. V lost 11 bases, J lost 3 bases, and 17 bases lay in between. The CDR3 reads CAGGREMVYEQYF. The CDR3 DNA reads TGTGCCGGGGGAAGGGAGATGGTCTACGAGCAGTACTTC.

As regards this clonotype: No DNA is shown, since the ends of the CDR3 on it are uncertain; the CDR3 is the one TCRdb lists. The chain links TRBV6-2 or TRBV6-3 to TRBJ1-5. Germline CDR1 and CDR2: MNHEY and SVGEGT. The CDR3 adds up to 13 amino acids, both ends counted. The CDR3 is CASSSSINQPQHF.

At least ten counts were recorded for this clonotype. The chain joins TRBV30 to TRBJ2-5, with TRBD1 identical over 8 bases. This CDR3 contains 13 residues. CDR1 GTSNPN and CDR2 SVGIG come from the germline V gene (reference sequence). The V segment lost 2 bases and the J segment 5 bases; nucleotides outside the gene matches: 4. The DNA of the CDR3 is TGTGCCTGGAGTCATAACAGGGGGGAGACCCAGTACTTC. Translation gives CAWSHNRGETQYF.

This clonotype was seen many times. CDR3 protein: CATAGGAGELFF. The CDR3 region has the DNA TGTGCCACTGCAGGAGGGGCCGGGGAGCTGTTTTTT. J is TRBJ2-2 and V is TRBV28; possibly TRBD2 for D (6 bases). The length of the CDR3 is 12 residues. V lost 10 bases, J lost 6 bases, and 12 bases lay in between. Looked up from germline, CDR1 is MDHEN and CDR2 is SYDVKM.

Many counts were recorded for this clonotype. V is TRBV7-2 and J is TRBJ2-2; 7 bases line up with TRBD2. CDR3 length equals 14 residues. Germline lookup yields CDR1 SGHTA and CDR2 FQGNSA. V was pared by 5 bases and J by 6 bases, with 6 bases of the junction left unmatched. For the CDR3, the DNA is TGTGCCAGCAGCCAAGGACTAGTCCCCGGGGAGCTGTTTTTT. This gives the protein CASSQGLVPGELFF.